This T cell receptor (beta chain) was identified during a study of cytomegalovirus exposure and HLA in healthy donors. Findings of the study overall: The authors later linked a missense DCLRE1C variant to TCR beta V- and J-gene trimming. Reports indicate that TCR beta sequences accurately predicted the HLA-A and HLA-B alleles of most subjects.

CDR3 length: 14 residues. V gave up 6 bases and J gave up 5 bases; unmatched junction bases: 9. The germline gives CDR1 LNHDA, CDR2 SQIVND (reference sequence). Worth noting for this clone: Its antigen is not known.

Use of 60 Vbeta and 13 Jbeta primers characterized the PCR. Sequenced by immunoSEQ multiplex PCR; TCRdb stores in-frame clones only, minus some. The sample contains some 190,000 clones, 60% to 85% of which appear only once. The V gene is TRBV19, the J gene TRBJ1-1; TRBD1 agrees at 7 bases. The TCR was taken from a woman aged 40 to 49 in good health and CMV-seronegative. The source material was PBMCs. In DNA form, the CDR3 reads TGTGCCAGTAGGGGCACAGGGGAAGGAACTGAAGCTTTCTTT. Translated: CASRGTGEGTEAFF.